This T cell receptor beta chain derives from a study of CD8 T cells in Susac syndrome. When the RNA was reverse transcribed, random hexamers were used with an input of about 0.5 to 1 ug. Multiplex PCR with immunoSEQ amplified the TCR beta CDR3 across 54 Vbeta and 13 Jbeta. TCRdb independently ran MiXCR on the immunoSEQ multiplex PCR reads; one entry per CDR3 protein. The table records roughly 300,000 distinct CDR3 sequences, approximately 81% of them present only once. Whole-study results and caveats: It was acknowledged in the study that its TCR sequencing and HLA analysis involved a relatively small number of individuals.

This clonotype was picked up a small number of times. As yet, its antigen is unknown. Germline CDR1 reads SGDLS; CDR2 reads YYNGEE. This CDR3 has 12 residues. V was cut by 0 bases and J by 11 bases, with 9 bases left in between. The clonotype comes from a human donor with multiple sclerosis. The V gene is TRBV9, the J gene TRBJ2-1, with D perhaps TRBD2 (5 bases). The specimen sequenced was CD8+ T cells from PBMCs. The CDR3 sequence is CASSVGGYQQFF. CDR3 coding DNA: TGTGCCAGCAGCGTAGGCGGGTATCAGCAGTTCTTC.